This TCR beta chain was profiled in a study of shared clonotypes between healthy human individuals. For the study at large: With ages of 18 to 49, the donors were a couple of women and a few men.

The junction had 9 bases not matched to a gene; V was cut back by 8 bases and J by 0 bases. The CDR3 covers 16 residues. The germline gives CDR1 ENHRY, CDR2 SYGVKD. Repertoires were generated with immunoSEQ multiplex PCR, while TCRdb's copy carries only in-frame clones and drops some. The sample has about 1.1 million clones, more than 75% seen once. A CD45RA+ naive subset and a CD45RA-negative memory subset were split from CD4+ cells. The chain employs TRBV10-3 and TRBJ1-3; 8 bases are a match to TRBD1. The TCR sequence derives from a man aged 18 to 29 in good health. Some clones in this sample may be carry-over from other donors' samples. Sample: memory CD4+ T cells from PBMCs. The subset: CD45RA-negative fraction. The CDR3 nucleotides read TGTGCCATCGGGACAGGAGCCCCTCTCTCTGGAAACACCATATATTTT. Encoded protein: CAIGTGAPLSGNTIYF.